This T cell receptor (beta chain) was captured in a study of beta chain features in type 1 diabetes. Turning to the study itself: Age, gender and cell yields were alike across patients and healthy donors.

Using CD45RO/CCR7/CD25/CD127/CD95/CD27, CD4+ naive, central memory, regulatory and stem cell-like memory cells were sorted. Trimming took 2 bases from V and 0 from J, leaving 8 bases between them. Germline loops: CDR1 SGHTA, CDR2 FQGNSA. This CDR3 spans 15 amino acids. This clone was counted at least ten times. The sample carries other DNA sequences with the same CDR3. TCRB transcripts that were expressed got sequenced, as all of the isolated RNA had been reverse transcribed. The method was immunoSEQ multiplex PCR; TCRdb's version includes in-frame clones alone and lacks a portion of them. The sample contains 150,000 or so clones, 9.5% to 10% of which appear only once.

Material: central memory CD4+ T cells from blood. The sequence came from a middle-aged woman in good health. The V and J genes are TRBV7-2 and TRBJ2-1; tentatively, D is TRBD2 (5 bases). This CDR3 reads CASSLTGSSYNEQFF. CDR3 bases: TGTGCCAGCAGCTTAACGGGGAGCTCCTACAATGAGCAGTTCTTC.